What follows are 4 T cell receptor beta chains derived from one specimen sequenced in a study of blood T cell repertoires in COVID-19. Measured with immunoSEQ multiplex PCR; TCRdb has only the in-frame clones, and not every one. The sample includes 130,000 to 150,000 clones, 80% to 90% of them seen just once. The sample consisted of peripheral blood. These TCRs come from a woman aged 55-69 years with active COVID-19.

This chain connects TRBV18 to TRBJ1-6, with 7 bases identical to TRBD1. Germline V lookup: CDR1 KGHSH, CDR2 LQKENI. The junction had 13 bases not matched to a gene; V was cut back by 3 bases and J by 8 bases. This CDR3 has 17 amino acids. CDR3 nucleotides: TGTGCCAGCTCACCGACCGGCGCGACAGGGTCCCATTCACCCCTCCACTTT. Residues: CASSPTGATGSHSPLHF.

The chain couples TRBV2 to TRBJ2-5; the D gene is possibly TRBD1 (5 bases). The CDR3 has 14 residues. Looked up from germline, CDR1 is SNHLY and CDR2 is FYNNEI. The germline V and J ends were trimmed by 7 bases and 0 bases, with 12 bases remaining between them. CDR3 sequence: CASKGRVNQETQYF. DNA of the CDR3: TGTGCCAGCAAGGGCAGGGTTAACCAAGAGACCCAGTACTTC.

The gene calls are TRBV30 and TRBJ1-2; no firm D call. CDR3 length: 11 residues. The V end lost 5 bases, the J end lost 7 bases, and 11 bases lay between the germline ends. CDR1 and CDR2 (germline): GTSNPN, SVGIG (reference sequence). In nucleotides, the CDR3 is TGTGCCTGGGGGTGGGGAGGTGGCTACACCTTC. Its protein product is CAWGWGGGYTF.

V and J are TRBV10-3 and TRBJ2-1, with 7 bases that match TRBD2. The V gene end was trimmed by 6 bases and the J gene end by 2 bases; junction bases not matched to a gene: 4. The CDR3 totals 14 residues. Per the germline V gene, CDR1 is ENHRY and CDR2 is SYGVKD. For the CDR3, the DNA is TGTGCCATCAGAGAGCGGGATGCCTACAATGAGCAGTTCTTC. Translated: CAIRERDAYNEQFF.